Below, 15 T cell receptor beta chains from the same sample are listed, as sequenced in a study of blood T cell repertoires in COVID-19. TCRdb keeps only in-frame clones here, not all; method: immunoSEQ multiplex PCR. Counted here are 210,000 or so clones, over 75% occurring once; the ten biggest clones make up roughly 4.5%. Input material: peripheral blood. The receptors originated from a man aged 45-60 years with acute or convalescent COVID-19.

This clone has just one count. The chain combines TRBV11-2 with TRBJ1-6, with D possibly matching TRBD1 (5 bases). The germline gives CDR1 SGHAT, CDR2 FQNNGV. Trimming removed 4 bases at V and 5 bases at J, with 9 bases between. There are 14 residues in the CDR3. The CDR3 DNA is TGTGCCAGCAGCTCAGGGTCTAATAATTCACCCCTCCACTTT. Translated, it gives CASSSGSNNSPLHF.

V usage is TRBV10-2 and J usage is TRBJ1-6; 9 nucleotides align to TRBD1. J gave up 6 bases and V 6 bases, and 3 bases lay outside the gene matches. Looked up from germline, CDR1 is WSHSY and CDR2 is SAAADI. The length of the CDR3 is 14 residues. CDR3 coding DNA: TGCGCCAGCAGGGGGACAGGGTTTAATTCACCCCTCCACTTT. Its translation is CASRGTGFNSPLHF.

The chain uses TRBV5-1 and TRBJ1-2; 7 nucleotides align to TRBD1. J lost 3 bases, V lost 1 base, and 6 bases had no gene match. The CDR3 contains 15 residues. CDR1 is SGHRS, CDR2 YFSETQ, per germline. The CDR3 sequence: CASSLQGDVDYGYTF. The CDR3 DNA reads TGCGCCAGCAGCTTGCAGGGGGACGTGGACTATGGCTACACCTTC.

In this sample, this clone turned up a few times. The gene calls are TRBV2 and TRBJ1-1; no reliable D call. CDR1 is SNHLY, CDR2 FYNNEI, per germline. This CDR3 spans 15 amino acids. Trimming removed 3 bases at V and 0 bases at J, with 11 bases between. The CDR3: CASSDTLSVNTEAFF. The CDR3, as DNA: TGTGCCAGCAGTGATACGTTATCAGTGAACACTGAAGCTTTCTTT.

This sequence joins TRBV5-1 and TRBJ2-5, with 11 bases fitting TRBD2. This CDR3 is 17 amino acids long. CDR1 is SGHRS and CDR2 is YFSETQ in the germline V gene. Losses at the gene ends were 0 bases for V and 3 bases for J; bases not matched to a gene: 7. CDR3 protein: CASSLVPSGGLEETQYF. The CDR3 DNA sequence: TGCGCCAGCAGCTTGGTTCCTAGCGGGGGGTTGGAAGAGACCCAGTACTTC.

This rearrangement joins TRBV7-8 to TRBJ1-5; D call uncertain. Germline V CDR1 and CDR2: SGHVS, FQNEAQ. V was pared by 0 bases and J by 4 bases, with 10 bases between. CDR3 length: 15 amino acids. CDR3 sequence (DNA): TGTGCCAGCAGCTTAGCAGGTGGAGGAAATCAGCCCCAGCATTTT. Amino acids: CASSLAGGGNQPQHF.

The chain links TRBV5-1 to TRBJ1-1, with 7 bases aligning to TRBD1. J gave up 7 bases and V 4 bases, and 4 bases lay outside the gene matches. The CDR3 runs to 12 residues. Germline lookup yields CDR1 SGHRS and CDR2 YFSETQ. This chain's CDR3 is CASSLGQNEAFF. CDR3 sequence (DNA): TGCGCCAGCAGCCTGGGACAGAATGAAGCTTTCTTT.

The V gene is TRBV30, the J gene TRBJ1-6; TRBD1 is a possible D gene (6 bases). V lost 3 bases and J 4 bases, leaving 7 bases between the germline ends. Germline loops: CDR1 GTSNPN, CDR2 SVGIG (reference sequence). The CDR3 is 13 residues long. The DNA for the CDR3 is TGTGCCTGGAGCGGACAGTATAATTCACCCCTCCACTTT. Its translation is CAWSGQYNSPLHF.

This rearrangement joins TRBV29-1 to TRBJ1-1; D gene uncertain. The ends were cut back, 4 bases at V and 0 bases at J, with 9 bases in the middle. Germline lookup yields CDR1 SQVTM and CDR2 ANQGSEA. The CDR3 is 13 residues long. The CDR3 DNA is TGCAGCGTTGCCACCACATTGAACACTGAAGCTTTCTTT. Translating gives CSVATTLNTEAFF.

V and J are TRBV5-1 and TRBJ2-4, with D perhaps TRBD2 (5 bases). Trimming left V 4 bases short and J 3 bases short, with 14 bases between. Germline V gene lookup returns CDR1 SGHRS and CDR2 YFSETQ. This CDR3 is built from 15 residues. CDR3 bases: TGCGCCAGCAGCCCCGTTAGCGAGATCAAAAACATTCAGTACTTC. This translates into CASSPVSEIKNIQYF.

This clone was detected only once. The gene calls are TRBV18 and TRBJ1-6; TRBD1 matches 7 bases. Trimming cost V 3 bases and J 3 bases; bases outside gene matches: 2. CDR1 is KGHSH, CDR2 LQKENI, per germline. The CDR3 covers 15 residues. The CDR3 bases are TGTGCCAGCTCACCGGGACAGCACTATAATTCACCCCTCCACTTT. Translating it yields CASSPGQHYNSPLHF.

The chain couples TRBV11-2 to TRBJ1-1; perhaps TRBD1 as D (5 bases). The germline gives CDR1 SGHAT, CDR2 FQNNGV. This CDR3 contains 15 residues. V lost 0 bases, J lost 5 bases, and 13 bases lay in between. This CDR3 reads CASSLDRGRDTEAFF. DNA for the CDR3: TGTGCCAGCAGCTTAGATCGGGGGAGGGATACTGAAGCTTTCTTT. The full variable domain, with the rest looked up from reference TRBV11-2 and TRBJ1-1, is EAGVAQSPRYKIIEKRQSVAFWCNPISGHATLYWYQQILGQGPKLLIQFQNNGVVDDSQLPKDRFSAERLKGVDSTLKIQPAKLEDSAVYLCASSLDRGRDTEAFFGQGTRLTVV.

This chain uses TRBV30 with TRBJ1-1; D gene uncertain. There are 13 residues in the CDR3. V shed 2 bases and J shed 5 bases, with 12 bases lying between them. The germline V gene encodes CDR1 GTSNPN and CDR2 SVGIG (reference sequence). The CDR3 reads CAWSRNGGTEAFF. The DNA for the CDR3 is TGTGCCTGGAGTCGGAACGGAGGGACTGAAGCTTTCTTT.

The chain couples TRBV2 to TRBJ1-1, with 8 bases that match TRBD1. Germline assignment: CDR1 SNHLY and CDR2 FYNNEI. The V and J ends lost 7 bases and 3 bases, in that order; junction bases with no gene match: 10. The CDR3 spans 15 residues. The CDR3 DNA reads as TGTGCCAGCATATCTCCGCAGGGGGCGGACACTGAAGCTTTCTTT. The encoded protein is CASISPQGADTEAFF.

The rearrangement uses TRBV10-2 and TRBJ2-1, with 12 nucleotides matching TRBD1. The CDR3 is made up of 13 amino acids. Germline CDR1 and CDR2: WSHSY and SAAADI. The V gene end was trimmed by 7 bases and the J gene end by 9 bases; junction bases not matched to a gene: 4. Written as DNA, the CDR3 is TGCGCCAGCAAGGGACAGGGGGCCGGTGAGCAGTTCTTC. Protein sequence: CASKGQGAGEQFF.